This T cell receptor beta chain originates from a study of blood T cells in healthy people across ages (dated by TCRdb to between 2014 and 2017). Describing the broader study: In model experiments, roughly one uniquely barcoded TCR beta cDNA molecule per two T cells was captured by template switching. The donors were split into four age groups: young (average 16 years), middle-aged (39), aged (more than 60) and long-lived (under 90). Two additional independent replicas of 1 million unique cDNA reads from the same blood draw were analyzed for two donors (one aged 18 to 30 and one aged 80 or older). Using deep sequencing normalized with unique cDNA molecular identifiers, the study measured how TCR beta repertoire diversity changes with age. The research as a whole found: As age increased, observed TCR beta diversity per million T cells dropped in a roughly linear way, and a significant reduction was already evident by age 40. Because donor CMV infection status was unknown, age-related changes in expanded clonotypes were potentially confounded. Total diversity estimates from one million sequenced T cells were considered lower bounds and underestimates. A strong correlation was found between observed TCR beta diversity and the percentage of naive T cells measured by flow cytometry. Compared with the aged group, the long-lived group had more naive CD4+ T cells, fewer expanded clones and increased TCR diversity, suggesting age selection. Because profiling used bulk unsorted PBMCs, naive and antigen-experienced compartments could not be compared conclusively.

Library generation was performed with 5' RACE. Sequencing was carried out with an Illumina HiSeq 2500. The second PCR ran for roughly 7 to 11 cycles and used a J-beta primer mix along with a sample-barcoded 5' primer. Each TCR beta cDNA molecule received a unique molecular identifier from a template-switch 5' adaptor carrying 12 random nucleotides. At least 3 million CDR3-containing paired-end reads were obtained from each sample. All of the RNA was converted into first-strand cDNA using the Mint cDNA synthesis kit, with a TRBC-specific oligonucleotide serving as the primer. Following uracil-DNA glycosylase treatment, a first 18-cycle PCR with universal primers M1SS and BC2_uni_R was performed on all cDNA. Per the source publication's procedure: For normalization, 1 million high-quality reads, each with a distinct molecular identifier, were randomly selected from each sample. Reads with shared molecular identifiers were discarded instead of being binned into consensus sequences. CDR3 identification, clonotype clustering and error correction used MiTCR with a Q25 quality threshold and the strictest error-elimination algorithm. A nonparametric unseen species model with Euler transformation was used to estimate lower-bound total TCR beta diversity. TCRdb trimmed public reads at Q25 via fastp, called clones via MiXCR and kept in-frame beta chains. Under each unique CDR3 protein, matching rows form one entry showing the most common genes and DNA. These V and J calls originate from TCRdb's pipeline instead of the authors' own analysis. Recorded for this sample are under 700,000 distinct CDR3 sequences; around 24% of them occurred a single time. 8.7% of the sample belongs to the ten largest clones.

On this clonotype itself: Its antigen is unknown. It has no much larger one-base neighbor in the sample; base qualities were not kept.

The cysteine opens and the phenylalanine closes a CDR3 of 15 amino acids. The sequence is cut down to CDR3 DNA, 45 bases in frame from base 1. V sheds 5 bases and J sheds 7 bases, leaving 18 bases between their ends. Reading the germline V gene gives CDR1 MDHEN and CDR2 SYDVKM. The roughly 39 donors, aged roughly 6 to 100 years, were systemically healthy Caucasian individuals from Russia. About 9.6 milliliters of peripheral blood were collected from each donor into EDTA-treated Vacutainer tubes. Ficoll-Paque density-gradient centrifugation was used to isolate PBMCs, with at least 6.5 million per sample. Total RNA, at least 5.5 micrograms per sample, was extracted from PBMCs with Trizol reagent. Naive CD45RAhigh/CD27high T cell percentages were measured by flow cytometry on a PBMC aliquot from every donor. The data were also submitted as part of a second study, on T cells of mothers and their children. Taken from the second paper: Nine systemically healthy Caucasian individuals, comprising three mothers and their six children, were included as donors. cDNA synthesis used all of the extracted RNA, with roughly 1.5 ug of RNA in each 15 ul reaction. In the second PCR, sample barcodes and 2-4 random nucleotides were introduced via the M1S primer. More than 8.5 million TCR beta CDR3 reads were obtained from each mother, and some 3 million reads were obtained from each child. Thymic selection similarly shapes TCR recombination output in related and unrelated pairs, with minor effect from inherited differences. Related mother-child pairs always showed normalized repertoire overlap that was slightly higher than in unrelated mother-child pairs, though the difference was never significant. With a sensitivity of roughly 93 clones per million clonotypes, no persistent microchimeric T cell clones were detected. Deep NGS was used in the study to compare the TCR beta repertoires of mothers and children and to look for features that separate related mother-child pairs from unrelated individuals. On average, the children were about 10 +/- 4 years old, while the mothers were about 40 +/- 4 years old. After adapters were ligated using NEBNext reagents, the libraries underwent 100+100 nt paired-end sequencing on an Illumina HiSeq 2000. To avoid cross-contamination, the mother libraries and the child libraries were prepared a month apart and sequenced in separate runs. Between roughly 450,000 and 2,200,000 distinct TCR beta clonotypes were identified per donor. Naive TCR beta clonotypes were estimated from low-frequency clonotypes matched to each donor's FACS-determined naive share, without sorting.

The sequence was obtained from a boy between 10 and 17 years old in good health. Input material: blood. The chain is encoded by TRBV28 joined to TRBJ1-5; 5 matching bases give a weak D call of TRBD1. CDR3 sequence: CASSGWGRGFQPQHF. The nucleotides read TGTGCCAGCAGTGGCTGGGGAAGGGGCTTCCAGCCCCAGCATTTT.